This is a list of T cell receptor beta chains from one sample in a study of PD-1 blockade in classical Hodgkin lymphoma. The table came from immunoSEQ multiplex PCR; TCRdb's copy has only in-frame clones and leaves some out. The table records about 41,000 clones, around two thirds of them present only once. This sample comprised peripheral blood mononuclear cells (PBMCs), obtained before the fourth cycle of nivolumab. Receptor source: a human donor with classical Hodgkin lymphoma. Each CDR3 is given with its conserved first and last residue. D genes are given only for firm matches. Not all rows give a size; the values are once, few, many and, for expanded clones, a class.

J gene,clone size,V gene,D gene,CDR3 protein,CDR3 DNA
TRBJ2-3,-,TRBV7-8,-,CVSSLETGEPSTDTQYF,TGTGTCAGCAGCTTAGAGACCGGCGAGCCCAGCACAGATACGCAGTATTTT
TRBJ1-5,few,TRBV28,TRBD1,CASRLPTYRDRINQPQHF,TGTGCCAGCAGGCTTCCGACGTACCGGGACAGGATAAATCAGCCCCAGCATTTT
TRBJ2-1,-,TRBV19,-,CASSTVEGGQFF,TGTGCCAGTAGTACCGTCGAGGGGGGGCAGTTCTTC
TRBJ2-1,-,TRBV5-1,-,CASSLAGGQDEQFF,TGCGCCAGCAGCTTGGCGGGGGGCCAGGATGAGCAGTTCTTC
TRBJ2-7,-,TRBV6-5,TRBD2,CASSSLAGGAYEQYF,TGTGCCAGCAGTTCCCTAGCGGGGGGGGCCTACGAGCAGTACTTC
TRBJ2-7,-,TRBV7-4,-,CASSLGVQGYEQYF,TGTGCCAGCAGCTTAGGGGTACAGGGCTACGAGCAGTACTTC
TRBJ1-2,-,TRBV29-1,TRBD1,CSVVGGQGARGYGYTF,TGCAGCGTTGTTGGGGGACAGGGGGCGCGAGGCTATGGCTACACCTTC
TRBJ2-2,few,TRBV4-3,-,CASSQGQNTGELFF,TGCGCCAGCAGCCAAGGACAGAACACCGGGGAGCTGTTTTTT
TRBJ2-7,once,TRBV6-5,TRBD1,CASRDRDRGSYEQYF,TGTGCCAGCAGAGATCGGGACAGGGGATCCTACGAGCAGTACTTC
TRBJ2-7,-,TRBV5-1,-,CASSLVGRSSEDEQYF,TGCGCCAGCAGCTTGGTTGGAAGGAGTAGTGAGGACGAGCAGTACTTC
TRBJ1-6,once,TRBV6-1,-,CASSAGPYNSPLHF,TGTGCCAGCAGTGCGGGGCCATATAATTCACCCCTCCACTTT
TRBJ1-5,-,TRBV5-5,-,CASTPGVSNQPQHF,TGTGCCAGCACTCCGGGGGTTTCCAATCAGCCCCAGCATTTT
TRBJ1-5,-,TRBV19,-,CASSPTGSNQPQHF,TGTGCCAGTAGTCCAACAGGGAGCAATCAGCCCCAGCATTTT
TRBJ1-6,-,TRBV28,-,CASIPTLLPDPESPLHF,TGTGCCAGCATACCCACTTTGCTTCCAGATCCCGAATCACCCCTCCACTTT
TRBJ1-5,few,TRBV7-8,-,CASSLGYDQPQHF,TGTGCCAGCAGCTTGGGGTATGATCAGCCCCAGCATTTT
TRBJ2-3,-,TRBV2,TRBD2,CASSAELAGMTDTQYF,TGTGCCAGCAGTGCTGAACTAGCGGGGATGACAGATACGCAGTATTTT
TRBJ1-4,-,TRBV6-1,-,CASSEMSLGSEKLFF,TGTGCCAGCAGTGAGATGTCGTTAGGTAGCGAAAAACTGTTTTTT
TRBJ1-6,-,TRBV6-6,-,CASSQDWGGYNSPLHF,TGTGCCAGCAGCCAAGATTGGGGGGGCTATAATTCACCCCTCCACTTT
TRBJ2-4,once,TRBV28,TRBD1,CASSEPGQGFMDIQYF,TGTGCCAGCAGTGAGCCGGGACAGGGGTTTATGGACATTCAGTACTTC
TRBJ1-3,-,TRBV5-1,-,CASSEAGRMGDTIYF,TGCGCCAGCAGTGAGGCAGGGAGAATGGGAGACACCATATATTTT
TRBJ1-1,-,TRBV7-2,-,CASRISSNTEAFF,TGTGCCAGCAGGATCAGTTCGAACACTGAAGCTTTCTTT
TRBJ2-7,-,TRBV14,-,CASSLSGPYEQYF,TGTGCCAGCAGCCTCTCAGGGCCCTACGAGCAGTACTTC
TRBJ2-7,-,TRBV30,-,CAWSGGLEQYF,TGTGCCTGGAGTGGGGGACTGGAGCAGTACTTC
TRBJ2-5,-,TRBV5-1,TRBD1,CASSQDRGGETQYF,TGCGCCAGCAGCCAGGACAGGGGAGGCGAGACCCAGTACTTC
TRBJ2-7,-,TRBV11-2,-,CASETLGANYEQYF,TGTGCCAGCGAGACTCTTGGGGCCAACTACGAGCAGTACTTC
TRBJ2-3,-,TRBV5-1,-,CASSKDTDTQYF,TGCGCCAGCAGCAAAGACACAGATACGCAGTATTTT